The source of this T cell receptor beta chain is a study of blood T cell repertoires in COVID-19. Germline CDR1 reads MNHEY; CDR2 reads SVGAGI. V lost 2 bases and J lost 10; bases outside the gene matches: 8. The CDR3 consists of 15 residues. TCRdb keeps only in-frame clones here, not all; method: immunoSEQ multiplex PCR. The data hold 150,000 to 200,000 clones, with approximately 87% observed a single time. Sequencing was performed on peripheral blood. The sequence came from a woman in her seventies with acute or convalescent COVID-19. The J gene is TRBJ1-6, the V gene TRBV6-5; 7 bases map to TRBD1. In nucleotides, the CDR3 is TGTGCCAGCAGTTACGGAGGGGGCGCGGAATCACCCCTCCACTTT. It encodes CASSYGGGAESPLHF.